This TCR beta chain was obtained from a study of blood T cell repertoires in COVID-19. For the study at large: The United States, Italy and Spain supplied acute and convalescent COVID-19 samples. PBMCs, B-cell-depleted T cells, or T cells were the source of the cDNA or gDNA that made up the material.

This CDR3 region has 16 residues. CDR1 SGHTA and CDR2 FQGNSA come from the germline V gene. V was clipped by 1 base and J by 1 base; unmatched bases: 6. How the authors handled the data: Reference gene primer amplification gave estimated nucleated cell counts. The method was immunoSEQ multiplex PCR; TCRdb's version includes in-frame clones alone and lacks a portion of them. The V and J calls and clone size were taken over from that table, and D and trimming were inferred from the DNA. The sample consists of 200,000 to 300,000 clones, approximately 80% of them appearing once. The V gene is TRBV7-2, the J gene TRBJ1-1; 7 nucleotides line up with TRBD1. Sequencing was performed on peripheral blood. This sequence was found in a woman between 70 and 85 years old with acute or convalescent COVID-19. Here the CDR3 reads CASSLGPTGTNTEAFF. CDR3 coding DNA: TGTGCCAGCAGCTTAGGACCGACAGGGACGAACACTGAAGCTTTCTTT.